Described below is a single TCR beta chain sequence and its context. No cognate antigen has been identified for it. There are no base qualities to consult, and no much larger clone falls within one base. This record belongs to a study of vaccination and CD4 T cells after COVID-19 (dated by TCRdb to between 2021 and 2022). Turning to the overall study: SARS-CoV-2 positivity had been established in the convalescent patients by nasal swab PCR, and mild disease was recorded in some 10 of these patients and severe disease in one. Six males and four females were included in the convalescent cohort, with two Hispanic individuals, seven Caucasians, two Asians and one multiracial person represented. Two doses of either the Pfizer-BioNTech BNT162b2 vaccine (n=8) or the Moderna mRNA-1273 vaccine (n=2) were administered to participants. Post-COVID blood samples were collected from convalescent patients a median of around 100 days after diagnosis, with a range of about 35 to 170 days. The time from the second vaccine dose to post-vaccine blood sampling had a median of 72 days and ranged from about 12 to 241 days. In around 9 COVID-19 convalescent patients and a handful of infection-naive healthy vaccine recipients, researchers compared the spike-specific CD4+ TCR repertoire from before mRNA vaccination with the repertoire from after.

The library relied on PCR. TCRdb records Illumina iSeq 100 as the sequencer. Regarding the original processing steps: Non-productive sequences were removed, and CDR3s that did not start with C, did not end with F or W, or were shorter than 7 amino acids were discarded. Levenshtein distances (stringdist) and unrooted phylogenetic trees (ape) in R version 3.6.1 were used to assess CDR3 homology. TCRdb redid the processing of the public reads, applying fastp at Q25 and MiXCR, and retained in-frame beta chains. Each CDR3 protein appears once, grouped with its most common genes and DNA. The V and J calls and clone size come from TCRdb's table, not from the authors' own analysis. This sample is represented by 20,000 to 25,000 distinct CDR3 sequences; about three fifths of them were singletons. The top ten constitute 1% to 1.4% of the sample. According to the germline V gene (reference sequence), CDR1 reads MNHEY and CDR2 reads SMNVEV. Reading from cysteine to phenylalanine, the CDR3 counts 13 amino acids. Only CDR3 DNA is held: 39 bases, read in frame from base 1. The junction shows trimming of 1 base on V and 8 bases on J, plus 10 bases between the germline ends.

Results and caveats for the whole study, not just this receptor: Relatively few convalescent patients were included in the study, and early timepoints after natural infection were not analyzed. In convalescent patients, a median roughly 85% of post-vaccine SARS-CoV-2-reactive clones were detected only after vaccination, suggesting vaccine-specific priming. Nearly all vaccine-specific clones in convalescent patients (304 of 307) were mono-reactive for SARS-CoV-2 spike rather than cross-reactive with common cold coronaviruses. The median number of SARS-CoV-2-reactive clonotypes rose from fewer than 25 after infection to roughly 40 after vaccination, but the change was not significant.

The convalescent patients' positive SARS-CoV-2 PCR tests were from March to December 2020, which was before the Alpha, Beta and Delta variants emerged in the United States. Ficoll-Paque Plus gradient centrifugation was used to isolate PBMCs from whole blood, and the isolated PBMCs were then either used fresh or cryopreserved at -140C. The rearrangement combines TRBV27 with TRBJ2-3; too little of a D gene remains to name it. The sequencing used CD4+ T cells from blood, collected before SARS-CoV-2 vaccination. The sequence was collected from a human donor who had recovered from COVID-19. The DNA reads TGTGCCAGCAGTTTATACCAGACGGGTACGCAGTATTTT. Its product reads: CASSLYQTGTQYF.